This TCR beta chain was recovered during a study of T cells after yellow fever vaccination. Findings and limits, study-wide: Booster samples showed a return of most primary-vaccination clones (about 97% CD4, approximately 85% CD8). Abundant contaminating clonotypes from the bulk population could appear in FACS-sorted repertoires. Just a small share of clonotypes turned up in the CD4 compartment as well as the CD8 compartment.

Making TCR cDNA involved 5'RACE template switching, which added UMIs and a universal primer site. Each CDR3 protein is one row after TCRdb ran MiXCR on the 5' RACE reads. The repertoire has 300,000 or so distinct CDR3 sequences, around 6.8% of them found once; the top ten carry roughly 19%. Concerning this clonotype itself: Its matching antigen is unknown.

V trimming: 5 bases; J trimming: 3 bases; junction bases outside the gene matches: 12. This CDR3 spans 16 amino acids. CDR1 MGHDK and CDR2 SYGVNS come from the germline V gene. This material consisted of PBMCs, taken about 49 days after the first yellow fever vaccination. The clonotype originates from a man younger than 35 who received the YFV17D yellow fever vaccine. The V call is TRBV25-1, the J call TRBJ1-2, with 7 bases matching TRBD1. CDR3 amino acids: CASSNSYRGRYYGYTF. CDR3 sequence (DNA): TGTGCCAGCAGTAACTCCTACAGGGGCCGTTACTATGGCTACACCTTC.